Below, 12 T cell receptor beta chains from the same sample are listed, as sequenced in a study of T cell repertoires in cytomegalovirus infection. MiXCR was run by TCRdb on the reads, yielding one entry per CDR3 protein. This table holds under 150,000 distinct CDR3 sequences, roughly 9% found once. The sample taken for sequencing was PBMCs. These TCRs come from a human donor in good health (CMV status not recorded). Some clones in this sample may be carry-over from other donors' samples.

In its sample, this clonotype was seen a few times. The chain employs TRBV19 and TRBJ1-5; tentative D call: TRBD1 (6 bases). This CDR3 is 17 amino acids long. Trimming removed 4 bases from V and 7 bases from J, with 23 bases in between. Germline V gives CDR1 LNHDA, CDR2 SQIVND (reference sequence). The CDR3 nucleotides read TGTGCCAGTAGTAGTGGACTGGGGACACCCTACCTACAGCCCCAGCATTTT. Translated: CASSSGLGTPYLQPQHF. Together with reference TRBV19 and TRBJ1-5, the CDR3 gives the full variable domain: DGGITQSPKYLFRKEGQNVTLSCEQNLNHDAMYWYRQDPGQGLRLIYYSQIVNDFQKGDIAEGYSVSREKKESFPLTVTSAQKNPTAFYLCASSSGLGTPYLQPQHFGDGTRLSIL.

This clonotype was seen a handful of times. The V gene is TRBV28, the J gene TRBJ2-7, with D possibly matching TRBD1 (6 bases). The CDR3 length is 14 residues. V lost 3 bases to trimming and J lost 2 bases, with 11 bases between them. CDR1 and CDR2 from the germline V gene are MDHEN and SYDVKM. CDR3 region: CASSFSQGPYEQYF. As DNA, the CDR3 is TGTGCCAGCAGTTTTTCGCAGGGGCCCTACGAGCAGTACTTC.

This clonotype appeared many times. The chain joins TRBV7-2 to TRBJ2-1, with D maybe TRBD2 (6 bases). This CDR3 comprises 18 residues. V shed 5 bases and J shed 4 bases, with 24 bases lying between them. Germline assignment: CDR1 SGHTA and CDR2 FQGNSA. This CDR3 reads CASSPNLPLGGGYNEQFF. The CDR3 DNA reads TGTGCCAGCAGCCCCAACCTCCCCTTGGGCGGAGGGTACAATGAGCAGTTCTTC.

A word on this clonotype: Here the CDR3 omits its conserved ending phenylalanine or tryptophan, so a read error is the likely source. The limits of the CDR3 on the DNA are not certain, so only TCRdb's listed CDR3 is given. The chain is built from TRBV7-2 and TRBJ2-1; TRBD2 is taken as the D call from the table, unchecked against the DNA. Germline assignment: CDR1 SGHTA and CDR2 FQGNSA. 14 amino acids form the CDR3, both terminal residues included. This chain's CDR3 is CASSLEVVGLEQCY.

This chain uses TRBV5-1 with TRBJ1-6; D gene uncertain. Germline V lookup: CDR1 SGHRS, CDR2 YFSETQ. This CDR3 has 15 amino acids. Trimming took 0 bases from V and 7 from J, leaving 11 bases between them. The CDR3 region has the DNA TGCGCCAGCAGCTTGGCCATCGGCGGCAATTCACCCCTCCACTTT. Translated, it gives CASSLAIGGNSPLHF.

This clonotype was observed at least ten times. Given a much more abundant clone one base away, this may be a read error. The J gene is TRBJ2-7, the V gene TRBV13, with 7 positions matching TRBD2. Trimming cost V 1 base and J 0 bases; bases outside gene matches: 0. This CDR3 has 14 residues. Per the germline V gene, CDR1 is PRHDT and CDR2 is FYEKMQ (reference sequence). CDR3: CASSLERGSYEQYF. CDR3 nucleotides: TGTGCCAGCAGCTTAGAGCGGGGCTCCTACGAGCAGTACTTC.

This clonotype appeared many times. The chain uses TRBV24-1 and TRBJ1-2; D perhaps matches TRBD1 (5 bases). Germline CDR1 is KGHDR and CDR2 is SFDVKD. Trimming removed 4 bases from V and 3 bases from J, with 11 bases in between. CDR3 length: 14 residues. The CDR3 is CATSDPSRDYGYTF. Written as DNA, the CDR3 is TGTGCCACCAGTGACCCGTCCAGGGACTATGGCTACACCTTC.

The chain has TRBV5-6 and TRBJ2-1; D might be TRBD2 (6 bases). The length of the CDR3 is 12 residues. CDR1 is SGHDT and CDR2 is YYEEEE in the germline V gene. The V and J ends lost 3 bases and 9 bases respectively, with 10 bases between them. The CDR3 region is CASSYGLLEQFF. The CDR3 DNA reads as TGTGCCAGCAGCTACGGACTACTTGAGCAGTTCTTC.

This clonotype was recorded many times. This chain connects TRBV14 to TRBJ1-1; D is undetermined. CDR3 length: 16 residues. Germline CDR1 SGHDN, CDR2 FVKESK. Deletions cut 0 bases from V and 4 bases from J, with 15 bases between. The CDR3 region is CASSQDLLGVGTEAFF. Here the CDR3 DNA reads TGTGCCAGCAGCCAAGACCTACTTGGTGTGGGCACTGAAGCTTTCTTT.

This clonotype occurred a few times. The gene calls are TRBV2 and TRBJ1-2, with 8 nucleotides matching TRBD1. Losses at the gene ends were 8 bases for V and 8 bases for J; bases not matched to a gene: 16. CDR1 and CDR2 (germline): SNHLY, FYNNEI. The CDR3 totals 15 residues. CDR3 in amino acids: CASLTGALTVGGYTF. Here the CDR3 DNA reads TGTGCCAGCCTGACAGGGGCCCTTACCGTCGGAGGCTACACCTTC.

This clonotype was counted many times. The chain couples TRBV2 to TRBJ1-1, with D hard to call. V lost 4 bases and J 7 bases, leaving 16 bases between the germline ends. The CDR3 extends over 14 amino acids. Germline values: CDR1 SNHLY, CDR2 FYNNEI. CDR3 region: CASSGEVPGGEAFF. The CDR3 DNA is TGTGCCAGCAGTGGGGAGGTACCGGGTGGTGAAGCTTTCTTT. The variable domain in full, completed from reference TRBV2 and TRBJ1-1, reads EPEVTQTPSHQVTQMGQEVILRCVPISNHLYFYWYRQILGQKVEFLVSFYNNEISEKSEIFDDQFSVERPDGSNFTLKIRSTKLEDSAMYFCASSGEVPGGEAFFGQGTRLTVV.

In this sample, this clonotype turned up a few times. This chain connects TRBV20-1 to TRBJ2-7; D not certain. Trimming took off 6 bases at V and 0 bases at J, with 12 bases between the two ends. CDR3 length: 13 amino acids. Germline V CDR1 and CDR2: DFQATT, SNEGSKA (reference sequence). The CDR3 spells CSAAFPDSYEQYF. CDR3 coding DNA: TGCAGTGCGGCATTTCCAGACTCCTACGAGCAGTACTTC.